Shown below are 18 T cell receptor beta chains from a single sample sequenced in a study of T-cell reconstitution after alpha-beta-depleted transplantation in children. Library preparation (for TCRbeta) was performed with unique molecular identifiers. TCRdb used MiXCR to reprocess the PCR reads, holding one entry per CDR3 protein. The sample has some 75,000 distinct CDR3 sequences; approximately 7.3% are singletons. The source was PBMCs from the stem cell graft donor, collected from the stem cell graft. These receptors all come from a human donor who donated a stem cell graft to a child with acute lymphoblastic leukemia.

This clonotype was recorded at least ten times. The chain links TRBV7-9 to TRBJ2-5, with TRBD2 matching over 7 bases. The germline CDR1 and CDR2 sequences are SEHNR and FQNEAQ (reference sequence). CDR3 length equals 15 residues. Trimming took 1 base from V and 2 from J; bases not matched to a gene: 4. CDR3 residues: CASSLGRGSQETQYF. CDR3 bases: TGTGCCAGCAGCTTAGGGCGGGGGAGTCAAGAGACCCAGTACTTC.

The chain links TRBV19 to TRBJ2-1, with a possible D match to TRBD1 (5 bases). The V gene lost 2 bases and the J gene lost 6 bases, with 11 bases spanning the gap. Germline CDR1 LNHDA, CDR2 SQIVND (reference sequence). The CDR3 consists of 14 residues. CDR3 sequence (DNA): TGTGCCAGTAGTATATCGCGACAGTCCAATGAGCAGTTCTTC. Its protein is CASSISRQSNEQFF.

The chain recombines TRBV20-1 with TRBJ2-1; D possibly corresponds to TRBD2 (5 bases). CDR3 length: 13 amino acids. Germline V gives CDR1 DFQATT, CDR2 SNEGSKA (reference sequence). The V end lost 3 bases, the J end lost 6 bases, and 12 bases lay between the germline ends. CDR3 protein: CSASSGTSNEQFF. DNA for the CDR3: TGCAGTGCTAGTTCGGGAACTAGCAATGAGCAGTTCTTC.

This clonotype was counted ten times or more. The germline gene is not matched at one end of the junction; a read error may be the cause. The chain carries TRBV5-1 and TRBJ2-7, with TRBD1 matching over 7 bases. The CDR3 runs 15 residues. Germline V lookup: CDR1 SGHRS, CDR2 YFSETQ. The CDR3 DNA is TGCTCCAGCAGCTTTGGATCCCAGGGGGTCAACGAGCAGTACTTC. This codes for CSSSFGSQGVNEQYF.

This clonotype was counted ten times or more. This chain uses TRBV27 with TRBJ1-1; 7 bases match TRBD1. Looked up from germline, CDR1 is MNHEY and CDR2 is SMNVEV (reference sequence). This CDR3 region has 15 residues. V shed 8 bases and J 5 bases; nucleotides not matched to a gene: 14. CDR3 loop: CASSLFGTERTEAFF. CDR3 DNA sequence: TGTGCCAGCTCTCTATTCGGGACAGAGAGGACTGAAGCTTTCTTT.

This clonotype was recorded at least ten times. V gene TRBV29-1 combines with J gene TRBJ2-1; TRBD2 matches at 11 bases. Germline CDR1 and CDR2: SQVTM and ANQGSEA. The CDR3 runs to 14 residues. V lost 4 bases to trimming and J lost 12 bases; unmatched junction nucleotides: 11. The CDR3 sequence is CSVGRRLAGGGQFF. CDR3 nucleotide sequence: TGCAGCGTTGGGCGGAGGCTAGCGGGAGGAGGGCAGTTCTTC.

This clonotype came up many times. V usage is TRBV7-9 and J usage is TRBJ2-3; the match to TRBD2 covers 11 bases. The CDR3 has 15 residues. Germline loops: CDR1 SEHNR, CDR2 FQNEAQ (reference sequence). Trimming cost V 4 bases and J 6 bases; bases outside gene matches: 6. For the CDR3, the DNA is TGTGCCAGCAGCTCCTTAGCGGGGGGGCTGGATACGCAGTATTTT. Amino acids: CASSSLAGGLDTQYF. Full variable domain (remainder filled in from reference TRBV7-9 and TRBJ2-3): DTGVSQNPRHKITKRGQNVTFRCDPISEHNRLYWYRQTLGQGPEFLTYFQNEAQLEKSRLLSDRFSAERPKGSFSTLEIQRTEQGDSAMYLCASSSLAGGLDTQYFGPGTRLTVL.

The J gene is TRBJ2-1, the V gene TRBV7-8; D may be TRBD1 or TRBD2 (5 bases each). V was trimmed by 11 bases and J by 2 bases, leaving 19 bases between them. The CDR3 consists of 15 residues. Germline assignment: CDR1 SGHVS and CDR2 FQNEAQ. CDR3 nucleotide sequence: TGTGCCTCGTACGGGACGGAGAGAGCCTACAATGAGCAGTTCTTC. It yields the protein CASYGTERAYNEQFF.

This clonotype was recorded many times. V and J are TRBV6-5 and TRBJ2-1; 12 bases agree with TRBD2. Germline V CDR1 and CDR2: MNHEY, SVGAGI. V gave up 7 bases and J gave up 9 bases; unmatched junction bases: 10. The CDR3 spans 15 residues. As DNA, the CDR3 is TGTGCCAGCAAAGGGACTAGCGGGCTTGGGGTTGAGCAGTTCTTC. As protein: CASKGTSGLGVEQFF.

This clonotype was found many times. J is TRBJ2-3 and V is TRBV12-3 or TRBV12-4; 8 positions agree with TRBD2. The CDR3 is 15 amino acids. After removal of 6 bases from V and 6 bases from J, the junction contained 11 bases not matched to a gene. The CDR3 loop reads CASSPTAGGGDTQYF. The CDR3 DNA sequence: TGTGCCAGCAGCCCCACGGCGGGAGGAGGCGATACGCAGTATTTT.

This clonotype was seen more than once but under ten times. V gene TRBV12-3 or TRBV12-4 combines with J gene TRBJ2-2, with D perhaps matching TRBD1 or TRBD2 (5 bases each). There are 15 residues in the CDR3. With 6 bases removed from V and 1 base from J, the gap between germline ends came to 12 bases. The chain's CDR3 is CASSIGGGNTGELFF. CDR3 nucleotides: TGTGCCAGCAGCATAGGTGGGGGGAACACCGGGGAGCTGTTTTTT.

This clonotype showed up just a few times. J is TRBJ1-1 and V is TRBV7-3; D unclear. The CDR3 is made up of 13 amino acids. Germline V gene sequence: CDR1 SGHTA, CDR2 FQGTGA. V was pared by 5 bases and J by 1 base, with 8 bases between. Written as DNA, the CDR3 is TGTGCCAGCAGCGCCGGACCGAACACTGAAGCTTTCTTT. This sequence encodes CASSAGPNTEAFF.

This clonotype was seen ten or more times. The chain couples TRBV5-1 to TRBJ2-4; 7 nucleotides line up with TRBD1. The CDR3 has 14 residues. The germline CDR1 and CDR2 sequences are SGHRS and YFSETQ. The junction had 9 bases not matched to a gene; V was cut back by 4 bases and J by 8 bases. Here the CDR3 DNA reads TGCGCCAGCAGCGGTCGACAGGGTGAGGACATTCAGTACTTC. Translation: CASSGRQGEDIQYF.

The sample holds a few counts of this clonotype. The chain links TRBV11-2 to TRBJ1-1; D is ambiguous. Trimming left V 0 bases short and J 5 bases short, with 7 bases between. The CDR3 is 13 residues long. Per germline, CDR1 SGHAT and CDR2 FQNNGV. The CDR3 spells CASSLDTRTEAFF. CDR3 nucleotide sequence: TGTGCCAGCAGCTTAGATACACGGACTGAAGCTTTCTTT.

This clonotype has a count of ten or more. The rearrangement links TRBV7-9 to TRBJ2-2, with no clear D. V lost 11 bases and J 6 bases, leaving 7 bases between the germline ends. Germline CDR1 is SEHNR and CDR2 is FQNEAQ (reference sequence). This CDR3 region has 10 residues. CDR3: CAPQAGELFF. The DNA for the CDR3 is TGTGCCCCCCAGGCCGGGGAGCTGTTTTTT. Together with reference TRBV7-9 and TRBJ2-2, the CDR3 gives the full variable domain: DTGVSQNPRHKITKRGQNVTFRCDPISEHNRLYWYRQTLGQGPEFLTYFQNEAQLEKSRLLSDRFSAERPKGSFSTLEIQRTEQGDSAMYLCAPQAGELFFGEGSRLTVL.

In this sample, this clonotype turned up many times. CDR3: CASSPATRESDYGYTF. The CDR3 DNA reads TGTGCCAGCAGCCCCGCGACGAGGGAGTCCGACTATGGCTACACCTTC. V usage is TRBV12-3 or TRBV12-4 and J usage is TRBJ1-2; D is unresolved. The CDR3 is 16 residues long. V was shortened by 6 bases and J by 3 bases, with 20 bases between the two germline ends.

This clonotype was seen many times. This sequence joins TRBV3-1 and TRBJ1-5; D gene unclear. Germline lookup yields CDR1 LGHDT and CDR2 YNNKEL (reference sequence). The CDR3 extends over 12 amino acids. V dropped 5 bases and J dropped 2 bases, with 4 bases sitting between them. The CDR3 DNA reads TGTGCCAGCAGCGGGGGCAATCAGCCCCAGCATTTT. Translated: CASSGGNQPQHF.

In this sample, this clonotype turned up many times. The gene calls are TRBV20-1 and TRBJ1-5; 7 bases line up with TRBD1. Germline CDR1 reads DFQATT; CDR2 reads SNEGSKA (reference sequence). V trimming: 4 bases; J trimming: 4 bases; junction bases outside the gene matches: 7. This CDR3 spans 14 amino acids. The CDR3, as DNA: TGCAGTGCTACCCGGTCAGGGGGGAATCAGCCCCAGCATTTT. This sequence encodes CSATRSGGNQPQHF.